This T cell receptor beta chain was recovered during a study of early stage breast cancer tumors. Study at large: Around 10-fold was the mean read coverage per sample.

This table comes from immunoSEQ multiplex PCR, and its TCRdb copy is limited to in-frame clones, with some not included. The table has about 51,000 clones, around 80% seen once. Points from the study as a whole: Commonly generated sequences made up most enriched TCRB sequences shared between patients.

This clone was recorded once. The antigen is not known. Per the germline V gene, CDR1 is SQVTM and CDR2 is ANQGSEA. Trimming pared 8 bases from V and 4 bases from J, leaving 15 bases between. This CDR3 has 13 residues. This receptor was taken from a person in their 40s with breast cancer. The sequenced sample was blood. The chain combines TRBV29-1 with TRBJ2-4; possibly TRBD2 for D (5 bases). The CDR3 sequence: CSSWERQKNIQYF. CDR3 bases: TGCAGCTCGTGGGAGAGGCAGAAAAACATTCAGTACTTC.